These 3 T cell receptor beta chains share one sample of origin, sequenced in a study of regulatory T cells in long-lasting Graves disease. Assembly of TCR beta libraries relied on iRepertoire HTBI primers together with Arm-PCR of CDR3 regions. Via MiXCR, TCRdb re-called the multiplex PCR reads, giving one row per CDR3 protein. The data hold around 420,000 distinct CDR3 sequences, with 15% to 17% observed a single time. Documented time point: newly diagnosed GD, antithyroid drugs for less than 3 months. After RNA was extracted from PBMCs, the TCR library was made from it. Source: peripheral blood mononuclear cells (PBMCs), taken at new diagnosis, from a patient treated with antithyroid drugs. Receptor source: a female donor with Graves disease.

This clonotype was counted ten times or more. The rearrangement uses TRBV12-3 or TRBV12-4 and TRBJ1-2; a possible D gene is TRBD1 (5 bases). V dropped 11 bases and J dropped 6 bases, with 19 bases sitting between them. The CDR3 has 13 amino acids. CDR3 nucleotide sequence: TGTGCCTCTCACCCCCTAGACAGAAATGGCTACACCTTC. Translating it yields CASHPLDRNGYTF.

This clonotype came up many times. The CDR3 loop is CASSQTVNTEAFF. CDR3 coding DNA: TGTGCCAGCAGCCAAACAGTGAACACTGAAGCTTTCTTT. The genes are TRBV13 and TRBJ1-1, with D unclear. V lost 5 bases, J lost 0 bases, and 7 bases lay in between. The CDR3 has 13 amino acids. Germline CDR1 and CDR2: PRHDT and FYEKMQ (reference sequence). Complete variable domain (other parts from reference TRBV13 and TRBJ1-1): AAGVIQSPRHLIKEKRETATLKCYPIPRHDTVYWYQQGPGQDPQFLISFYEKMQSDKGSIPDRFSAQQFSDYHSELNMSSLELGDSALYFCASSQTVNTEAFFGQGTRLTVV.

This clonotype was recorded many times. The chain carries TRBV30 and TRBJ2-1; tentatively, D is TRBD2 (5 bases). The germline V gene has CDR1 GTSNPN and CDR2 SVGIG (reference sequence). The CDR3 has 14 amino acids. Deletions cut 1 base from V and 9 bases from J, with 16 bases between. Here the CDR3 reads CAWSGSSREGEQFF. CDR3 in DNA: TGTGCCTGGAGTGGCTCGAGTCGTGAGGGTGAGCAGTTCTTC.